This is a list of T cell receptor beta chains from one sample in a study of blood T cell repertoires in COVID-19. Assay used: immunoSEQ multiplex PCR; TCRdb lists only in-frame clones, some missing. Of approximately 280,000 clones in the sample, roughly 87% were seen once. Sequencing was carried out using PBMCs or T cells enriched from blood (not recorded which). All receptors come from a woman aged 40 to 50 who had recovered from COVID-19. Each CDR3 is given with its conserved first and last residue. Fields, in order: J gene, clone size, V gene, D gene, CDR3 protein, CDR3 DNA. D genes are given only for firm matches. Some rows mark clone size as missing; the rest say once, few, many or name a class of expanded clone.

TRBJ2-7 | . | TRBV15 | . | CATSRDLRGGYEQYF | TGTGCCACCAGCAGAGATCTAAGGGGGGGCTACGAGCAGTACTTC
TRBJ2-7 | . | TRBV7-9 | . | CASSTNLAPTYEQYF | TGTGCCAGCAGCACGAACCTAGCGCCGACCTACGAGCAGTACTTC
TRBJ1-2 | . | TRBV6-4 | . | CASSDFPGQGRDRGGYTF | TGTGCCAGCAGCGATTTCCCGGGACAAGGAAGGGACCGAGGTGGCTACACCTTC
TRBJ2-4 | . | TRBV3-1/TRBV3-2 | . | CASSIGAGDIQYF | TGTGCCAGCAGCATAGGGGCAGGGGACATTCAGTACTTC
TRBJ1-5 | . | TRBV4-1 | . | CASSREGGTGQPQHF | TGCGCCAGCAGCCGCGAAGGGGGAACAGGACAGCCCCAGCATTTT
TRBJ2-3 | . | TRBV5-4 | . | CASRAAGGTRPDTQYF | TGTGCCAGCAGGGCGGCTGGCGGGACTCGGCCAGATACGCAGTATTTT
TRBJ1-6 | once | TRBV7-9 | . | CASSLDEGLNSPLHF | TGTGCCAGCAGCTTGGACGAAGGACTTAATTCACCCCTCCACTTT
TRBJ2-3 | . | TRBV28 | TRBD1 | CASSFPGDRGTSRVADTQYF | TGTGCCAGCAGTTTCCCCGGGGACAGGGGAACTAGTAGAGTCGCAGATACGCAGTATTTT
TRBJ2-2 | . | TRBV7-2 | TRBD1 | CASNGQAGTGELFF | TGTGCCAGCAACGGACAGGCTGGTACCGGGGAGCTGTTTTTT
TRBJ2-2 | . | TRBV10-2 | TRBD2 | CASSVLAGHTGELFF | TGCGCCAGCAGTGTACTAGCGGGACACACCGGGGAGCTGTTTTTT